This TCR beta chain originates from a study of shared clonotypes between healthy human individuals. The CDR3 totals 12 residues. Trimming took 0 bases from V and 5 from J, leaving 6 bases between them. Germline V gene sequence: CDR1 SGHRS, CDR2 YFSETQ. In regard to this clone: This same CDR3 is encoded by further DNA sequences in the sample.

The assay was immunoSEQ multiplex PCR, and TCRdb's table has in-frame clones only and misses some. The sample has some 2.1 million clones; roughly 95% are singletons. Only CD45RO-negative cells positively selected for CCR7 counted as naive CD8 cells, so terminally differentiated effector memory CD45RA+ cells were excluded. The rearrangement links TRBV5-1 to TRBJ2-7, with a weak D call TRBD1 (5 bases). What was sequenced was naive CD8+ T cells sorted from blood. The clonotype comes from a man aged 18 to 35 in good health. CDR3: CASSLEGNEQYF. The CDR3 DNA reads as TGCGCCAGCAGCTTGGAGGGGAACGAGCAGTACTTC.